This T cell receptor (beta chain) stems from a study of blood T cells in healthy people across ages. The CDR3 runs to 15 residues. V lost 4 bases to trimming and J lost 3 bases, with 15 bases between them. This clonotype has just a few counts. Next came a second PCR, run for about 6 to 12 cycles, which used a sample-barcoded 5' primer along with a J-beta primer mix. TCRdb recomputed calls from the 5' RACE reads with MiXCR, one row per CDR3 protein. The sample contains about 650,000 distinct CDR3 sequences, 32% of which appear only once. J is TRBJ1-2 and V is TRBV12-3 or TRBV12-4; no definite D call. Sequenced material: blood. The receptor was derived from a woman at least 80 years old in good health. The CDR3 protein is CASSSDPEGYYGYTF. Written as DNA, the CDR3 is TGTGCCAGCAGTTCTGACCCAGAGGGATACTATGGCTACACCTTC.